This passage covers 18 T cell receptor beta chains from one sample sequenced in a study of T cells in Graves' hyperthyroidism and ophthalmopathy. Authors of the study amplified TCR beta CDR3 regions from RNA transcripts. The TCR CDR3 was amplified in a first-round RT-PCR using the HTBI primer set. TCRdb re-called the multiplex PCR reads with MiXCR, one entry per CDR3 protein. There are about 610,000 distinct CDR3 sequences in the sample; about 15% occur only once, and around 4.1% lies in the top ten. The sample consisted of blood. The origin of the receptors is a woman between 40 and 50 years old with Graves' ophthalmopathy.

This clonotype was observed at least ten times. The chain carries TRBV12-3 or TRBV12-4 and TRBJ2-6, with D unresolved. The CDR3 has 15 amino acids. The germline V and J ends were trimmed by 5 bases and 0 bases, with 8 bases remaining between them. The CDR3 here is CASSIGSSGANVLTF. As DNA, the CDR3 is TGTGCCAGCAGTATCGGTAGCTCTGGGGCCAACGTCCTGACTTTC.

The V and J genes are TRBV7-9 and TRBJ2-2; no definite D call. The CDR3 consists of 15 residues. CDR1 is SEHNR and CDR2 is FQNEAQ in the germline V gene (reference sequence). Trimming took off 1 base at V and 4 bases at J, with 10 bases between the two ends. The CDR3 DNA sequence: TGTGCCAGCAGCTTAGATACTCCGAGCACCGGGGAGCTGTTTTTT. Translation: CASSLDTPSTGELFF.

This clonotype was seen a few times. The J gene is TRBJ2-2, the V gene TRBV4-2, with D possibly called TRBD1 or TRBD2 (5 bases each). The CDR3 covers 16 residues. V shed 5 bases and J shed 0 bases, with 13 bases lying between them. Germline V lookup: CDR1 LGHNA, CDR2 YNFKEQ. As DNA, the CDR3 is TGTGCCAGCAGCGAGTCCGGGACGGCGAACACCGGGGAGCTGTTTTTT. Its translation: CASSESGTANTGELFF.

The J gene is TRBJ2-7, the V gene TRBV29-1; a weak D match, TRBD1 (5 bases). Germline V gene lookup returns CDR1 SQVTM and CDR2 ANQGSEA. This CDR3 contains 13 residues. V gave up 1 base and J gave up 6 bases, with 13 bases separating them. CDR3 amino acids: CSVEGDRGGEQYF. The CDR3 region has the DNA TGCAGCGTTGAAGGAGACAGAGGTGGCGAGCAGTACTTC.

V gene TRBV20-1 combines with J gene TRBJ2-2, with 14 bases fitting TRBD2. Per the germline V gene, CDR1 is DFQATT and CDR2 is SNEGSKA (reference sequence). This CDR3 has 19 amino acids. V lost 6 bases to trimming and J lost 1 base; unmatched junction nucleotides: 13. DNA of the CDR3: TGCAGTGCCCGACGTCCCGGGACTAGCGGGAGTATGAACACCGGGGAGCTGTTTTTT. Residues: CSARRPGTSGSMNTGELFF.

This clonotype was observed at least ten times. The V call is TRBV12-3 or TRBV12-4, the J call TRBJ2-7; D is possibly TRBD1 (6 bases). The CDR3 totals 11 residues. The CDR3 here is CASGVAYEQYF. The CDR3 nucleotides are TGTGCTTCAGGGGTGGCTTACGAGCAGTACTTC.

The sample holds a few counts of this clonotype. J is TRBJ2-2 and V is TRBV29-1; 7 nucleotides align to TRBD1. Germline V CDR1 and CDR2: SQVTM, ANQGSEA. V gave up 0 bases and J gave up 2 bases; unmatched junction bases: 6. This CDR3 has 16 residues. The CDR3, as DNA: TGCAGCGTTGAAGATCCTACAGGGGCAAACACCGGGGAGCTGTTTTTT. Translated, it gives CSVEDPTGANTGELFF.

The sample holds many counts of this clonotype. CDR3 region: CASMSRDRTYGYTF. The CDR3 nucleotides read TGTGCCAGCATGAGCCGGGACAGGACCTATGGCTACACCTTC. The rearrangement uses TRBV6-1 and TRBJ1-2; 8 bases fit TRBD1. Germline values: CDR1 MNHNS, CDR2 SASEGT. V lost 7 bases, J lost 4 bases, and 8 bases stayed unmatched. The CDR3 is 14 amino acids.

The V call is TRBV4-1, the J call TRBJ1-3; D is ambiguous. CDR3 length: 16 amino acids. Trimming removed 1 base from V and 0 bases from J, with 10 bases in between. Germline CDR1 is MGHRA and CDR2 is YSYEKL. The CDR3, as DNA: TGCGCCAGCAGCCAAGCAACCCCTAGCTCTGGAAACACCATATATTTT. Translated, it gives CASSQATPSSGNTIYF.

The CDR3 DNA follows: TGTGCCTGGAGCCGCGGGAGGCCCTCCTCGTATGGCTACACCTTC. Its protein is CAWSRGRPSSYGYTF. J is TRBJ1-2 and V is TRBV30; no definite D call. This CDR3 is built from 15 residues. The germline CDR1 and CDR2 sequences are GTSNPN and SVGIG (reference sequence). Between the trimmed V and J ends, which lost 3 bases and 5 bases, there was a span of 19 bases.

This clonotype was seen more than once but under ten times. An end of the junction differs from the germline gene, which may be a read error. The V and J genes are TRBV27 and TRBJ2-4; TRBD2 aligns across 14 bases. Germline CDR1 is MNHEY and CDR2 is SMNVEV (reference sequence). CDR3 length: 17 residues. DNA for the CDR3: TGTGCCAGCAGTTTATCGGGACTAGCGGGAGCCAAAAGCATTCAGTACTTC. Its protein product is CASSLSGLAGAKSIQYF.

This clonotype has a single count. The chain carries TRBV20-1 and TRBJ1-1, with D perhaps matching TRBD1 (5 bases). This CDR3 region has 16 residues. The germline gives CDR1 DFQATT, CDR2 SNEGSKA (reference sequence). Trimming took 0 bases from V and 1 from J, leaving 15 bases between them. The CDR3 sequence: CSARDLPGLRNTEAFF. The CDR3 DNA reads TGCAGTGCTAGAGACCTTCCGGGACTGAGGAACACTGAAGCTTTCTTT.

The chain is built from TRBV11-1 and TRBJ1-1, with 11 bases that match TRBD1. Unmatched junction bases numbered 10, after V lost 5 bases and J lost 8 bases. The CDR3 is 15 amino acids. Per the germline V gene, CDR1 is SGHAT and CDR2 is FQDESV (reference sequence). The CDR3 spells CASSLKGDRGDEAFF. The CDR3 region has the DNA TGTGCCAGCAGCCTAAAGGGGGACAGGGGGGACGAAGCTTTCTTT.

This clonotype came up once. The rearrangement joins TRBV30 to TRBJ2-7, with D possibly matching TRBD1 (5 bases). The CDR3 loop spans 11 amino acids. V was cut by 0 bases and J by 12 bases, with 12 bases left in between. Per germline, CDR1 GTSNPN and CDR2 SVGIG (reference sequence). CDR3 in DNA: TGTGCCTGGAGTGTACCCAAGGGGCGGTACTTC. Residues: CAWSVPKGRYF.

This clonotype was seen repeatedly, ten times or more. For the CDR3, the DNA is TGTGCCAGCAGTTTACACAGGGGGCTTCTCGAGCAGTACTTC. Amino acid sequence: CASSLHRGLLEQYF. The rearrangement joins TRBV12-3 or TRBV12-4 to TRBJ2-7, with TRBD1 matching over 9 bases. V dropped 2 bases and J dropped 6; count of bases not matched to a gene: 5. The CDR3 loop spans 14 amino acids.

This clonotype was counted ten times or more. The V and J genes are TRBV10-3 and TRBJ2-5; 7 nucleotides agree with TRBD1. Germline-derived CDR1 and CDR2 are ENHRY and SYGVKD. CDR3 length: 13 residues. Unmatched junction bases numbered 3, after V lost 6 bases and J lost 2 bases. CDR3 amino acids: CAIRTGQQETQYF. The CDR3 DNA sequence: TGTGCCATCAGGACGGGACAGCAAGAGACCCAGTACTTC.

The chain couples TRBV4-2 to TRBJ2-2; 8 bases line up with TRBD1. From germline, CDR1 is LGHNA and CDR2 YNFKEQ. Trimming removed 5 bases from V and 3 bases from J; junction bases left unmatched: 14. This CDR3 has 18 residues. The CDR3 region has the DNA TGTGCCAGCAGCGCCGCCCCCCAGGGGGCGCGTTACACCGGGGAGCTGTTTTTT. Its translation: CASSAAPQGARYTGELFF.

The CDR3 is CASSLFSTVIDSNQPQHF. The CDR3 region has the DNA TGTGCCAGCAGCCTCTTTTCGACCGTGATTGATAGCAATCAGCCCCAGCATTTT. The chain links TRBV7-8 to TRBJ1-5; D call uncertain. Looked up from germline, CDR1 is SGHVS and CDR2 is FQNEAQ. The CDR3 has 18 amino acids. Trimming removed 5 bases at V and 0 bases at J, with 20 bases between.